The text below deals with one T cell receptor (beta chain). Its specificity is not known. This CDR3 spans 14 amino acids. Looked up from germline, CDR1 is MNHEY and CDR2 is SMNVEV (reference sequence). V was trimmed by 6 bases and J by 1 base, leaving 11 bases between them. Assay used: immunoSEQ multiplex PCR; TCRdb lists only in-frame clones, some missing. The sample holds approximately 120,000 clones, approximately 90% seen once. This sample was taken from a study of T cell responses to AZD1222 COVID-19 vaccine. Study details: Pooling of second doses given at about 4 or about 12 weeks was done.

Study-wide results and caveats: The CD4 TCRs associated with vaccination extended across spike and predominated at 160-218 and 743-854. Once two AZD1222 doses were given, Spike-specific TCR breadth and depth went up. Only after the peak T cell response were repertoires sampled.

Here the sequenced sample was peripheral blood, taken on day 0 of AZD1222 vaccination. This TCR came from an adult in good health. V is TRBV27 and J is TRBJ2-3; TRBD2 might be the D (6 bases). The CDR3 loop is CASSRGGGTDTQYF. The CDR3 coding sequence is TGTGCCAGCAGCCGCGGCGGGGGCACAGATACGCAGTATTTT.